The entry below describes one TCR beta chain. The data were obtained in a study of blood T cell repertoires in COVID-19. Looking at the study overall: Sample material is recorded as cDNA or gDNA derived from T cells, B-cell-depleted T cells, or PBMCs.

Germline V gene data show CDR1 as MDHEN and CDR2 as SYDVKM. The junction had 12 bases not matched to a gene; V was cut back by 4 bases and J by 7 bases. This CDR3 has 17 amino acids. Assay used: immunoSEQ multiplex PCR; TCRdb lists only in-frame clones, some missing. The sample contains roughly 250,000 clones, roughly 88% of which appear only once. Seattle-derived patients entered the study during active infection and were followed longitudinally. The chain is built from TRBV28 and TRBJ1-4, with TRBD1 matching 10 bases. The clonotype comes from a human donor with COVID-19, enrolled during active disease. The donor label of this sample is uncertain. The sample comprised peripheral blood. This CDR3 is CASSSDRGPGFGEKLFF. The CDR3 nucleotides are TGTGCCAGCAGTTCCGACAGGGGGCCCGGATTTGGTGAAAAACTGTTTTTT.